The clone carrying this TCR beta chain was observed a handful of times. Its antigen is undetermined. The CDR3 spans 14 residues. The ends lost 9 bases at V and 7 bases at J; junction bases unmatched: 10. In germline, CDR1 is MGHDK, CDR2 SYGVNS. This sample is part of a study of cytomegalovirus exposure and HLA in healthy donors. Study in general: The study's early data release held tens of millions of unique TCRs from HLA-typed donors. Study results and caveats: The study designated some 180 TCR beta chains cytomegalovirus-associated. Later analysis associated a missense DCLRE1C variant with TCR beta V- and J-gene trimming. Per published reports, the classifier diagnosed cytomegalovirus status with high specificity and sensitivity.

PCR used 60 Vbeta primers and 13 Jbeta primers. Data came from immunoSEQ multiplex PCR; TCRdb stores just in-frame clones and leaves some out. The table includes under 150,000 clones, about 80% detected once. The material sequenced was PBMCs. The TCR was taken from a man aged 40-55 years in good health and CMV-seropositive. This chain connects TRBV25-1 to TRBJ1-2, with 11 bases lining up with TRBD1. The CDR3 DNA reads as TGTGCCAGGGTAGGGGACAGGGGGAGGGGTGGCTACACCTTC. Amino acids: CARVGDRGRGGYTF.